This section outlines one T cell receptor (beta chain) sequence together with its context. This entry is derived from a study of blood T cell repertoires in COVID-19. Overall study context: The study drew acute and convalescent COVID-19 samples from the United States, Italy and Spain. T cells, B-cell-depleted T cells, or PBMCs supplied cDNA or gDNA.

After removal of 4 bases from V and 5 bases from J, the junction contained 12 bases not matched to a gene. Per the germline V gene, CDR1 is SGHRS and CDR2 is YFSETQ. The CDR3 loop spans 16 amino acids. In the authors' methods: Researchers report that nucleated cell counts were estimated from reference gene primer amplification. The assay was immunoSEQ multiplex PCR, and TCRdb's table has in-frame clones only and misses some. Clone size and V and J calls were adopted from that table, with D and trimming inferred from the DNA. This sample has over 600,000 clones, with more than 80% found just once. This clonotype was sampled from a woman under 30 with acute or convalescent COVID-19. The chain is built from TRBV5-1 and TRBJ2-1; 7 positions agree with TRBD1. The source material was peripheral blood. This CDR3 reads CASSDRVSGQNNEQFF. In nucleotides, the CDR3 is TGCGCCAGCAGCGATCGTGTGTCGGGACAGAACAATGAGCAGTTCTTC.